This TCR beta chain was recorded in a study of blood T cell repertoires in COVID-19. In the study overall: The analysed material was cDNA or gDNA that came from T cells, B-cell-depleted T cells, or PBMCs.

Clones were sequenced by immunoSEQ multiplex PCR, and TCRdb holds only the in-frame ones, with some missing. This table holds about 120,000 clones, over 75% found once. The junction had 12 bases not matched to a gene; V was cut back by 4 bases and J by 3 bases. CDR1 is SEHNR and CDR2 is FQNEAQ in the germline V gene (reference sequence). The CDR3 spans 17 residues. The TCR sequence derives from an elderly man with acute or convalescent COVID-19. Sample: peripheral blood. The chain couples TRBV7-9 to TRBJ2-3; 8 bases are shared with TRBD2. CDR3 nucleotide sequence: TGTGCCAGCAGCTCCCTAAGAGCGGGAGAGTGGACAGATACGCAGTATTTT. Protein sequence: CASSSLRAGEWTDTQYF.